The next 17 T cell receptor beta chains were all read from a single sample in a study of cytomegalovirus exposure and HLA in healthy donors (dated by TCRdb to the late 2010s). Library method: the immunoSEQ multiplex PCR assay. The multiplex PCR relied on a mix of 60 forward primers for TCR Vbeta segments and 13 reverse primers for TCR Jbeta segments. TCRdb took this table from immuneACCESS and kept in-frame rearrangements with V and J called. Such tables lack part of the clones; where checked against another copy, unresolved V genes explain under half of the gap, and the rest is unexplained. This sample comprises around 85,000 clones, 65% to 75% of them detected only once. The ten largest account for 20% to 25% of the sample. The sample taken for sequencing was PBMCs. The origin of the receptors is a man aged 25 to 40 in good health and CMV-seropositive.

This clone occurred once. This chain links TRBV5-1 with TRBJ2-1; the D gene is possibly TRBD2 (6 bases). Trimming shortened V by 0 bases and J by 6 bases, and 10 bases separated the two germline ends. The CDR3 totals 14 residues. Per the germline V gene, CDR1 is SGHRS and CDR2 is YFSETQ. CDR3 sequence (DNA): TGCGCCAGCAGCTTGGCCGGCGGGGTCAATGAGCAGTTCTTC. As protein: CASSLAGGVNEQFF.

The chain combines TRBV5-6 with TRBJ1-6; D might be TRBD1 (6 bases). V lost 2 bases, J lost 8 bases, and 17 bases lay in between. CDR1 and CDR2 from the germline V gene are SGHDT and YYEEEE. CDR3 length equals 16 residues. The CDR3 reads CASSLLTGIVDSPLHF. The CDR3 DNA is TGTGCCAGCAGCTTACTTACAGGGATAGTGGATTCACCCCTCCACTTT.

This sequence joins TRBV25-1 and TRBJ2-7; 7 bases map to TRBD1. Germline-derived CDR1 and CDR2 are MGHDK and SYGVNS. Trimming at V came to 6 bases and at J to 0 bases, leaving 2 bases not matched to a gene. CDR3 length: 13 residues. The CDR3 DNA is TGTGCCAGCAGCAGGACAGGCTCCTACGAGCAGTACTTC. Translation: CASSRTGSYEQYF.

This CDR3 reads CASSLTSGVHNEQFF. CDR3 in DNA: TGTGCCAGCAGCTTAACTAGCGGGGTTCACAATGAGCAGTTCTTC. The genes are TRBV7-3 and TRBJ2-1; 8 bases map to TRBD2. V was clipped by 0 bases and J by 5 bases; unmatched bases: 3. Per the germline V gene, CDR1 is SGHTA and CDR2 is FQGTGA. The CDR3 runs to 15 residues.

V is TRBV2 and J is TRBJ1-2; the D is unclear. V was shortened by 0 bases and J by 8 bases, with 16 bases between the two germline ends. CDR3 length equals 15 residues. The germline CDR1 and CDR2 sequences are SNHLY and FYNNEI. Here the CDR3 reads CASSEALRGRRGYTF. DNA of the CDR3: TGTGCCAGCAGTGAAGCGCTTCGTGGGAGGCGCGGCTACACCTTC.

This chain uses TRBV7-2 with TRBJ1-1, with D possibly matching TRBD1 (5 bases). The V gene's germline CDR1 is SGHTA and CDR2 FQGNSA. The CDR3 is 13 amino acids. The V and J ends lost 5 bases and 8 bases respectively, with 15 bases between them. In DNA form, the CDR3 reads TGTGCCAGCAGCGAGGAGGGGCTCGGGGAAGCTTTCTTT. This encodes CASSEEGLGEAFF. Supplemented by reference TRBV7-2 and TRBJ1-1, the full variable domain reads GAGVSQSPSNKVTEKGKDVELRCDPISGHTALYWYRQSLGQGLEFLIYFQGNSAPDKSGLPSDRFSAERTGGSVSTLTIQRTQQEDSAVYLCASSEEGLGEAFFGQGTRLTVV.

The chain couples TRBV6-5 to TRBJ1-2; TRBD1 matches at 9 bases. V lost 5 bases, J lost 6 bases, and 7 bases stayed unmatched. The CDR3 length is 14 residues. Germline CDR1 reads MNHEY; CDR2 reads SVGAGI. The CDR3 DNA reads as TGTGCCAGCAGTCGATACAGGGGGCAAGATGGCTACACCTTC. This codes for CASSRYRGQDGYTF.

CDR3 DNA: TGTGCCAGCAGCCAACGGACAGGGACGCCGAACACCGGGGAGCTGTTTTTT. Translated, it gives CASSQRTGTPNTGELFF. The chain has TRBV7-9 and TRBJ2-2; 8 bases agree with TRBD1. V was clipped by 5 bases and J by 0 bases; unmatched bases: 8. Germline V gene data show CDR1 as SEHNR and CDR2 as FQNEAQ (reference sequence). The CDR3 contains 17 residues. Supplemented by reference TRBV7-9 and TRBJ2-2, the full variable domain reads DTGVSQNPRHKITKRGQNVTFRCDPISEHNRLYWYRQTLGQGPEFLTYFQNEAQLEKSRLLSDRFSAERPKGSFSTLEIQRTEQGDSAMYLCASSQRTGTPNTGELFFGEGSRLTVL.

Comment on this clone: The sample contains more than one DNA sequence encoding this CDR3. The chain has TRBV5-1 and TRBJ2-1; D remains ambiguous. Germline V gene lookup returns CDR1 SGHRS and CDR2 YFSETQ. The CDR3 runs 13 residues. V dropped 2 bases and J dropped 3 bases, with 6 bases sitting between them. CDR3 region: CASSLTDYNEQFF. DNA for the CDR3: TGCGCCAGCAGCTTAACAGACTACAATGAGCAGTTCTTC.

This sequence joins TRBV7-6 and TRBJ2-7; tentatively, D is TRBD2 (5 bases). The CDR3 consists of 14 residues. Looked up from germline, CDR1 is SGHVS and CDR2 is FNYEAQ. With 1 base removed from V and 0 bases from J, the gap between germline ends came to 7 bases. CDR3 in DNA: TGTGCCAGCAGCTTAGTTAGCGACTCCTACGAGCAGTACTTC. Translating gives CASSLVSDSYEQYF.

The chain combines TRBV6-1 with TRBJ1-2; TRBD1 matches 9 bases. Germline V CDR1 and CDR2: MNHNS, SASEGT. The CDR3 runs to 13 residues. The J segment lost 8 bases and the V segment lost 6 bases, leaving 7 bases of the junction unmatched. CDR3 sequence: CASRRTGVRGYTF. In DNA form, the CDR3 reads TGTGCCAGCAGGAGGACAGGGGTGAGGGGCTACACCTTC.

For this clone: The germline gene is not matched at one end of the junction; a read error may be the cause. The rearrangement joins TRBV10-3 to TRBJ2-7; maybe TRBD1 (6 bases). CDR1 ENHRY and CDR2 SYGVKD come from the germline V gene. The CDR3 contains 10 residues. The CDR3 coding sequence is TGTGCCATCAGTGAGGGGACACTAACTTTC. Translating it yields CAISEGTLTF.

In DNA form, the CDR3 reads TGTGCCTGGAGGGCAGGGAACAATCAGCCCCAGCATTTT. It specifies CAWRAGNNQPQHF. V and J are TRBV30 and TRBJ1-5; possibly TRBD1 for D (5 bases). Between the trimmed V and J ends, which lost 3 bases and 3 bases, there was a span of 9 bases. The germline V gene has CDR1 GTSNPN and CDR2 SVGIG (reference sequence). This CDR3 region has 13 residues.

The CDR3: CASSFGTSGRDNEQFF. The DNA for the CDR3 is TGCGCCAGCAGCTTTGGGACTAGCGGGAGGGACAATGAGCAGTTCTTC. The J gene is TRBJ2-1, the V gene TRBV5-1, with 16 bases that match TRBD2. Germline assignment: CDR1 SGHRS and CDR2 YFSETQ. The V and J ends lost 2 bases and 5 bases, in that order; junction bases with no gene match: 1. The CDR3 extends over 16 amino acids.

V and J are TRBV19 and TRBJ1-5; 8 positions match TRBD1. Looked up from germline, CDR1 is LNHDA and CDR2 is SQIVND (reference sequence). This CDR3 is 14 amino acids long. Losses at the gene ends were 4 bases for V and 5 bases for J; bases not matched to a gene: 4. The CDR3 DNA reads as TGTGCCAGTAGTACACAGGGGGGCCATCAGCCCCAGCATTTT. Amino acid sequence: CASSTQGGHQPQHF. Variable domain in full (rest from reference TRBV19 and TRBJ1-5): DGGITQSPKYLFRKEGQNVTLSCEQNLNHDAMYWYRQDPGQGLRLIYYSQIVNDFQKGDIAEGYSVSREKKESFPLTVTSAQKNPTAFYLCASSTQGGHQPQHFGDGTRLSIL.

Note on this clone: One end of the junction is discordant with germline, which a read error may explain. The V and J genes are TRBV29-1 and TRBJ2-1, with D perhaps matching TRBD1 (5 bases). The germline gives CDR1 SQVTM, CDR2 ANQGSEA. The CDR3 is 14 amino acids. CDR3 amino acids: CSVEDRNPYNEQFF. In nucleotides, the CDR3 is TGCAGCGTCGAAGACAGAAACCCCTACAATGAGCAGTTCTTC.

This chain connects TRBV19 to TRBJ2-7; TRBD1 agrees at 10 bases. V lost 0 bases and J lost 5; bases outside the gene matches: 7. The CDR3 has 16 amino acids. Germline CDR1 and CDR2: LNHDA and SQIVND (reference sequence). The CDR3 protein is CASSIDAGGTGDEQYF. DNA for the CDR3: TGTGCCAGTAGTATAGATGCCGGCGGGACAGGGGACGAGCAGTACTTC. The whole variable domain, remainder taken from reference TRBV19 and TRBJ2-7, is DGGITQSPKYLFRKEGQNVTLSCEQNLNHDAMYWYRQDPGQGLRLIYYSQIVNDFQKGDIAEGYSVSREKKESFPLTVTSAQKNPTAFYLCASSIDAGGTGDEQYFGPGTRLTVT.